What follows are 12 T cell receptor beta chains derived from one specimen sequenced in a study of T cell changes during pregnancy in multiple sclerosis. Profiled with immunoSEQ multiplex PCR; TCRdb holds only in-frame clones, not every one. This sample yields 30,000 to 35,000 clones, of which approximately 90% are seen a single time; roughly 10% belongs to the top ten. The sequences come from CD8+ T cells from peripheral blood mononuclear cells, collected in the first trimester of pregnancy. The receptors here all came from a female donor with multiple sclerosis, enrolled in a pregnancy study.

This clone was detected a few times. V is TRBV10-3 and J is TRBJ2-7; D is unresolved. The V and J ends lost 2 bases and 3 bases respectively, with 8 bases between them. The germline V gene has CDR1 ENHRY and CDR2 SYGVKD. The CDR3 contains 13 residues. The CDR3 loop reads CAISEGSLYEQYF. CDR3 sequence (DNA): TGTGCCATCAGTGAGGGCTCCCTCTACGAGCAGTACTTC.

CDR3 nucleotides: TGTGCCAGCAGAGGCCTGAGGTACGAGCAGTACTTC. This encodes CASRGLRYEQYF. This chain connects TRBV27 to TRBJ2-7; D unresolved. V lost 6 bases and J lost 4, with 10 bases in between. The CDR3 is 12 residues long. Germline CDR1 and CDR2: MNHEY and SMNVEV (reference sequence).

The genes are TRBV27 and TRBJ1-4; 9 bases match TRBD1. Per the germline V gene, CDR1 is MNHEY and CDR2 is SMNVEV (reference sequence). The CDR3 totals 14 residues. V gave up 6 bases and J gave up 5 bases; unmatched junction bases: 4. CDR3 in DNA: TGTGCCAGCAGACCGGGACAGGGCAATGAAAAACTGTTTTTT. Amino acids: CASRPGQGNEKLFF.

DNA for the CDR3: TGTGCCAGCAGCTTAGTCCGGGAGACCCAGTACTTC. This translates into CASSLVRETQYF. The V gene is TRBV7-9, the J gene TRBJ2-5; D gene unclear. With 1 base removed from V and 5 bases from J, the gap between germline ends came to 5 bases. This CDR3 contains 12 residues. Germline V gene sequence: CDR1 SEHNR, CDR2 FQNEAQ (reference sequence).

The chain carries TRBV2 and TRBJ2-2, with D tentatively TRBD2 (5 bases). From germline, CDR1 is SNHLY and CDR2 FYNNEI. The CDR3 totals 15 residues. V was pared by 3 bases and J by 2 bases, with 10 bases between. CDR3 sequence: CASSDSGRNTGELFF. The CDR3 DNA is TGTGCCAGCAGTGACTCGGGGAGAAACACCGGGGAGCTGTTTTTT.

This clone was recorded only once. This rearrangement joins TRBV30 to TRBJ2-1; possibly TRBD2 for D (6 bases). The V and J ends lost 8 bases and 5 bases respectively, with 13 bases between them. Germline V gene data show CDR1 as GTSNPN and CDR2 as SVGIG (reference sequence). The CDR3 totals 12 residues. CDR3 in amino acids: CAGTSSNNEQFF. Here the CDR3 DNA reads TGTGCCGGAACTAGCTCTAACAATGAGCAGTTCTTC.

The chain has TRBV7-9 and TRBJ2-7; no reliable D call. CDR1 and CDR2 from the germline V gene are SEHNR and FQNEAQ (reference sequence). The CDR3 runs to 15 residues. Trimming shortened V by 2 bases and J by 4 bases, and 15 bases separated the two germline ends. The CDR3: CASSLPSIGVYEQYF. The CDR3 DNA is TGTGCCAGCAGCTTACCCTCCATAGGAGTGTACGAGCAGTACTTC. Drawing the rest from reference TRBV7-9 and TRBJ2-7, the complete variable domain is DTGVSQNPRHKITKRGQNVTFRCDPISEHNRLYWYRQTLGQGPEFLTYFQNEAQLEKSRLLSDRFSAERPKGSFSTLEIQRTEQGDSAMYLCASSLPSIGVYEQYFGPGTRLTVT.

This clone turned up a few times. The CDR3 sequence: CASNSGTGTEAFF. Written as DNA, the CDR3 is TGTGCCAGCAACTCCGGGACAGGGACTGAAGCTTTCTTT. The rearrangement joins TRBV21-1 to TRBJ1-1; the table's D call TRBD1 went unverified against the DNA. TRBV21-1 is a known pseudogene. CDR3 size: 13 residues.

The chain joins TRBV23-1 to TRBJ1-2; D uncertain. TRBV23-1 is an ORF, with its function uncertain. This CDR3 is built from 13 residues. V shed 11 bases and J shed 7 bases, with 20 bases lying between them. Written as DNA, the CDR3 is TGCGCCCGCCATCAGGATATTTCGTGTGGCTACACCTTC. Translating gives CARHQDISCGYTF.

Here the CDR3 reads CASSRPGGGAPEQYF. The DNA of the CDR3 is TGTGCCAGCAGCAGACCGGGCGGGGGGGCCCCCGAGCAGTACTTC. The V gene is TRBV13, the J gene TRBJ2-7, with 9 positions matching TRBD2. The J segment lost 6 bases and the V segment lost 5 bases, leaving 11 bases of the junction unmatched. CDR3 size: 15 residues. CDR1 and CDR2 from the germline V gene are PRHDT and FYEKMQ (reference sequence). Using reference TRBV13 and TRBJ2-7 for the parts outside the CDR3, the full variable domain is AAGVIQSPRHLIKEKRETATLKCYPIPRHDTVYWYQQGPGQDPQFLISFYEKMQSDKGSIPDRFSAQQFSDYHSELNMSSLELGDSALYFCASSRPGGGAPEQYFGPGTRLTVT.

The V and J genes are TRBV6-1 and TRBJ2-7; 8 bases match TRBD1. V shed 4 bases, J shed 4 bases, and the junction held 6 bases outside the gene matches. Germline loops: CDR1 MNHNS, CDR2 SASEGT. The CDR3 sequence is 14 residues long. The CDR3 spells CASSGLGQVYEQYF. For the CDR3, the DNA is TGTGCCAGCAGTGGCCTGGGACAGGTTTACGAGCAGTACTTC.

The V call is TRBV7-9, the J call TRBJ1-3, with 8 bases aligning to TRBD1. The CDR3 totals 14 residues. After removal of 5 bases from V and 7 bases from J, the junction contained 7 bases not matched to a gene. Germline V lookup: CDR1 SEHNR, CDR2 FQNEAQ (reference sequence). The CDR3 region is CASSTTTGANTIYF. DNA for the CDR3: TGTGCCAGCAGCACCACGACAGGGGCGAACACCATATATTTT.